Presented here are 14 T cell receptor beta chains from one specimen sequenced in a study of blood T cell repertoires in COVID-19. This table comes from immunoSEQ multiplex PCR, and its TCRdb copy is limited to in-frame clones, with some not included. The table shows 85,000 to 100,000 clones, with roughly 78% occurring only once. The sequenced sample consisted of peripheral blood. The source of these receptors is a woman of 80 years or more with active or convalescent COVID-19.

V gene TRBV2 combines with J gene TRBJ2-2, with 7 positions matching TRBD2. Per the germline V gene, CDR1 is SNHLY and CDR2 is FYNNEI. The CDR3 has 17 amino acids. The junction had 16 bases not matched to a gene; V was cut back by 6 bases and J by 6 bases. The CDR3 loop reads CASRARPWAGDSGELFF. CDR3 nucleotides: TGTGCCAGCAGAGCCCGCCCCTGGGCGGGAGATTCCGGGGAGCTGTTTTTT.

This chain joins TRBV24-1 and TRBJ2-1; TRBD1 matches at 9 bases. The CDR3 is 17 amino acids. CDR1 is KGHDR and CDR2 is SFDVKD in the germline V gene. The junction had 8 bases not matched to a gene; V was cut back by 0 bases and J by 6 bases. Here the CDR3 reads CATSDLPRTGECNEQFF. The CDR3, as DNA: TGTGCCACCAGTGATTTGCCAAGGACAGGGGAGTGCAATGAGCAGTTCTTC.

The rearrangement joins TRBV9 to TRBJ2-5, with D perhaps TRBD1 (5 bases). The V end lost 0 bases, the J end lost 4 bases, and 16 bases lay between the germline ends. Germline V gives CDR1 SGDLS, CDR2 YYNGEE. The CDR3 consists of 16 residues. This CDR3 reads CASSVDPVLGRETQYF. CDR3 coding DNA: TGTGCCAGCAGCGTAGATCCCGTGTTGGGGCGAGAGACCCAGTACTTC. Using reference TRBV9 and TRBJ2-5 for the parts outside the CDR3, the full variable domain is DSGVTQTPKHLITATGQRVTLRCSPRSGDLSVYWYQQSLDQGLQFLIQYYNGEERAKGNILERFSAQQFPDLHSELNLSSLELGDSALYFCASSVDPVLGRETQYFGPGTRLLVL.

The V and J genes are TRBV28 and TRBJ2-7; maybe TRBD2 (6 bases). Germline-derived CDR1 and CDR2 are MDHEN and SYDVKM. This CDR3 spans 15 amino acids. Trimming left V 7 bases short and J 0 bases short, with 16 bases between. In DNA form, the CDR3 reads TGTGCCAGCAAGACAGTGCTAGCGAACTCCTACGAGCAGTACTTC. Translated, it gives CASKTVLANSYEQYF.

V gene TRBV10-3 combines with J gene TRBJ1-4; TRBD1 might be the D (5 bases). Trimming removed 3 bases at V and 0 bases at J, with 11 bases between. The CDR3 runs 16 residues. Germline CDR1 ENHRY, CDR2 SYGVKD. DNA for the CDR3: TGTGCCATCAGTGACAGGGCCCCAGCAACTAATGAAAAACTGTTTTTT. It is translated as CAISDRAPATNEKLFF.

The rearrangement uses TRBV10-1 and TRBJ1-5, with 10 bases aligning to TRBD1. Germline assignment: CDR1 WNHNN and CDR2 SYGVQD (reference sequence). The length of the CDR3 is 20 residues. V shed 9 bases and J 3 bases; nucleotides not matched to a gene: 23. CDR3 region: CARSPGQGTEYPIHNQPQHF. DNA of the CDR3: TGCGCCAGATCCCCGGGACAGGGGACCGAATACCCTATACACAATCAGCCCCAGCATTTT.

The CDR3 nucleotides are TGTGCCAGCAGCTTGGCAACCAGGGGGGACTCACCCCTCCACTTT. This translates into CASSLATRGDSPLHF. V gene TRBV5-6 combines with J gene TRBJ1-6; 7 nucleotides line up with TRBD1. The ends lost 0 bases at V and 10 bases at J; junction bases unmatched: 7. Germline V CDR1 and CDR2: SGHDT, YYEEEE. CDR3 size: 15 residues.

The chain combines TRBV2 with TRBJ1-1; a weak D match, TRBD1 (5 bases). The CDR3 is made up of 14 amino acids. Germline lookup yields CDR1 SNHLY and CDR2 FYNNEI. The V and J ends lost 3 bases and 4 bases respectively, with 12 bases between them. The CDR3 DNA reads TGTGCCAGCAGTGAGGCGGGGCGCGGCACTGAAGCTTTCTTT. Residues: CASSEAGRGTEAFF.

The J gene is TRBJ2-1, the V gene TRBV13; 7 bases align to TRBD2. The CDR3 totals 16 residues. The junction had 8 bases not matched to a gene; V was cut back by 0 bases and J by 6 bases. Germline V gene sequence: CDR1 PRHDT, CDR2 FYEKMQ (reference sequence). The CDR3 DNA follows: TGTGCCAGCAGCTTAGGCCGAGGGACTACAAGCAATGAGCAGTTCTTC. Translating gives CASSLGRGTTSNEQFF.

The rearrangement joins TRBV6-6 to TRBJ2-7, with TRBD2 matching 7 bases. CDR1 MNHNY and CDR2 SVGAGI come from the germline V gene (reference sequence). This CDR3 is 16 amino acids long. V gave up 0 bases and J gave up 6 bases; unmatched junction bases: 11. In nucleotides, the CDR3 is TGTGCCAGCAGTTACTCGGCGGGAGCAACCAGTAGCGAGCAGTACTTC. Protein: CASSYSAGATSSEQYF.

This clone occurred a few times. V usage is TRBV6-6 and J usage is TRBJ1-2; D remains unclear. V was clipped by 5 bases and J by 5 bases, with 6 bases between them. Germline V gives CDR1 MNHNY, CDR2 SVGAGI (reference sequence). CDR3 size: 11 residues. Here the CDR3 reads CASSPKYGYTF. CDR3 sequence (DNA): TGTGCCAGCAGTCCAAAATATGGCTACACCTTC.

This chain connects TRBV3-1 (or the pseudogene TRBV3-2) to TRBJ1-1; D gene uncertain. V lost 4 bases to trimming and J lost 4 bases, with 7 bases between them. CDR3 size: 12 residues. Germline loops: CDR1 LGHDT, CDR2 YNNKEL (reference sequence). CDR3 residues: CASSPFGTEAFF. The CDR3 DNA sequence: TGTGCCAGCAGCCCGTTCGGCACTGAAGCTTTCTTT.

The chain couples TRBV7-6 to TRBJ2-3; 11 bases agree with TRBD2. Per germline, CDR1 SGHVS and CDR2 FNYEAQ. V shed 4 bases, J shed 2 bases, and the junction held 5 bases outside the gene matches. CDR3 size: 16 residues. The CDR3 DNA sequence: TGTGCCAGCAGCTCCTTAGCGGGGGGGATCACAGATACGCAGTATTTT. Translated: CASSSLAGGITDTQYF.

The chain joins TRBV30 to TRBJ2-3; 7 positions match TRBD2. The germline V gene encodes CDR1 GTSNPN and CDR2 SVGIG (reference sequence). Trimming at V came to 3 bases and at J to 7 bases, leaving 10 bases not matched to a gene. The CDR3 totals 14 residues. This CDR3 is CAWRGDRGVNTQYF. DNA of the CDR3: TGTGCCTGGAGGGGGGACCGGGGGGTGAATACGCAGTATTTT.